Below, one T cell receptor (beta chain) is given with its context. Both about-4-week and about-12-week second-dose recipients were combined. This table comes from immunoSEQ multiplex PCR, and its TCRdb copy is limited to in-frame clones, with some not included. Found here are about 94,000 clones, about 85% of them singletons; the top ten hold roughly 4.5%. This sample is drawn from a study of T cell responses to AZD1222 COVID-19 vaccine. CDR3 length equals 14 residues. Per the germline V gene, CDR1 is MGHRA and CDR2 is YSYEKL. The V gene lost 4 bases and the J gene lost 3 bases, with 12 bases spanning the gap.

The J gene is TRBJ1-1, the V gene TRBV4-1, with D hard to call. This specimen consisted of peripheral blood, obtained 28 days after the second AZD1222 dose. This TCR came from an adult who received the AZD1222 COVID-19 vaccine. The CDR3 loop is CASSRNRLDTEAFF. Written as DNA, the CDR3 is TGCGCCAGCAGCCGGAACAGATTAGACACTGAAGCTTTCTTT.